The TCR beta chain described here comes from a study of blood T cells in healthy people across ages. Sample-barcoded 5' priming and a J-beta primer mix drove a second PCR of roughly 6 to 12 cycles. TCRdb recomputed calls from the 5' RACE reads with MiXCR, one row per CDR3 protein. The repertoire holds about 2 million distinct CDR3 sequences, with 49% as singletons. The source is a woman aged 40 to 49 in good health. Sequences were obtained from blood.

The CDR3 reads CASNRGEQSTDTQYF. The DNA for the CDR3 is TGTGCCAGCAACCGGGGGGAGCAAAGCACAGATACGCAGTATTTT. This rearrangement joins TRBV7-9 to TRBJ2-3, with TRBD2 matching 7 bases. V lost 7 bases, J lost 0 bases, and 7 bases stayed unmatched. The CDR3 is made up of 15 amino acids. Looked up from germline, CDR1 is SEHNR and CDR2 is FQNEAQ (reference sequence).